This TCR beta chain emerged from a study of Graves' ophthalmopathy and Graves' hyperthyroidism. General study results and limits: At about 69% sensitivity and roughly 72% specificity, the model predicted progression of the ophthalmopathy. Detected in blood as well were most expanded thyroid clonotypes with frequency above 0.001.

As regards this clonotype: Its antigen is as yet unknown.

The CDR3 spans 15 residues. Germline CDR1 and CDR2: SGHRS and YFSETQ. Trimming stripped 4 bases from V and 2 bases from J, with 15 bases between. The sequenced template was RNA, covering the TCR beta CDR3 region. First-round RT-PCR employed HTBI primers, with a second-round multiplex PCR after it. TCRdb redid the calling of the multiplex PCR reads with MiXCR, one entry per CDR3 protein. This table holds 500,000 to 700,000 distinct CDR3 sequences, 22% found once. Specimen: peripheral blood. The TCR originated in a woman between 18 and 29 years old with stable Graves' hyperthyroidism. Some clones in this sample may be carry-over from other donors' samples. The chain recombines TRBV5-1 with TRBJ2-5; D tentatively reads TRBD1 or TRBD2 (5 bases each). This CDR3 reads CASSPDRDHQETQYF. CDR3 coding DNA: TGCGCCAGCAGCCCGGACCGGGACCATCAAGAGACCCAGTACTTC. Filled out from reference TRBV5-1 and TRBJ2-5, the complete variable domain reads KAGVTQTPRYLIKTRGQQVTLSCSPISGHRSVSWYQQTPGQGLQFLFEYFSETQRNKGNFPGRFSGRQFSNSRSEMNVSTLELGDSALYLCASSPDRDHQETQYFGPGTRLLVL.